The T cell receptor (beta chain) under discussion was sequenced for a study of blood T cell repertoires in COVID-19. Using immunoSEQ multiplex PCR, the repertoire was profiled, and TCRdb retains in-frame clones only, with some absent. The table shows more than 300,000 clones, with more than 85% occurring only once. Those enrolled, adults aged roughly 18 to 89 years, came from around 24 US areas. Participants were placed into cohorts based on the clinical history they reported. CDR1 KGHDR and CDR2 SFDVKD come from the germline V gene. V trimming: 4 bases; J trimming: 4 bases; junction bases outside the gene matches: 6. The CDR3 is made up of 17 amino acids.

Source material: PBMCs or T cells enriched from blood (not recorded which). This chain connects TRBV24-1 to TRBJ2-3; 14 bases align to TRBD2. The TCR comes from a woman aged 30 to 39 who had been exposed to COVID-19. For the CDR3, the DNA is TGTGCCACCAGTGAACGAGGACTAGCGGGGGGCTCAGATACGCAGTATTTT. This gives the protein CATSERGLAGGSDTQYF.